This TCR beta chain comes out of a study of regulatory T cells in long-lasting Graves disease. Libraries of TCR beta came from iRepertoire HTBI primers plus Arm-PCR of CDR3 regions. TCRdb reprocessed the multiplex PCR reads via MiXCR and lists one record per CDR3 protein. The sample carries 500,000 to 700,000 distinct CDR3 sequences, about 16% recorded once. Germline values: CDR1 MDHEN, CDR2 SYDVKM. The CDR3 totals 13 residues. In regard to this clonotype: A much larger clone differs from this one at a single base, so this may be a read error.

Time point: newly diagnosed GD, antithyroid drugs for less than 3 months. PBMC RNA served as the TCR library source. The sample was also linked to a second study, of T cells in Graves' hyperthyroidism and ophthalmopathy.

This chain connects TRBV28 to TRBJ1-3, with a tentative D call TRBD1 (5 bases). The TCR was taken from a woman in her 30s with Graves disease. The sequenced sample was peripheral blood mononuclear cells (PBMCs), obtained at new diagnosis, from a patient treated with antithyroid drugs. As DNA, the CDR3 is TGTGCCAGCAGTCCAACCAAGGGGAACACCACATATTTT. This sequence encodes CASSPTKGNTTYF.